A selection of T cell receptor beta chains follows, all from one sample in a study of identical twins. TCRdb itself ran the 5' RACE reads through MiXCR, one entry per CDR3 protein. The table includes around 480,000 distinct CDR3 sequences, around 14% detected once. These records were also assigned to another study, of yellow fever vaccine responses in identical twins.

The sequenced material came from CD4+ T cells sorted from blood. The receptors stem from a woman aged 18-29 years in good health. Both conserved end residues are part of each CDR3. Rows may omit the clone size; those that give it use once, few, many or a size class.

size | J | V | CDR3
few | TRBJ2-1 | TRBV6-4 | CASSGPSGSREQFF
NA | TRBJ2-5 | TRBV13 | CASSFRKGLSETQYF
NA | TRBJ2-1 | TRBV24-1 | CATSGIGQRYNEQFF
once | TRBJ1-2 | TRBV28 | CASSLPRDGKGPDYTF
NA | TRBJ2-2 | TRBV18 | CASSPQGSNTGELFF
few | TRBJ2-7 | TRBV29-1 | CSVETGAGYEQYF
NA | TRBJ2-7 | TRBV11-2 | CASSFALADFYEQYF
NA | TRBJ2-2 | TRBV3-1 | CASSPHTTGELFF
NA | TRBJ2-1 | TRBV4-3 | CASSQEARVVRAEQFF
few | TRBJ2-1 | TRBV2 | CASTLSRGKSYNEQFF
many | TRBJ2-3 | TRBV2 | CASSEEVVSTDTQYF
NA | TRBJ2-1 | TRBV7-7 | CASSLAYQDNEQFF
many | TRBJ2-5 | TRBV25-1 | CASSDAGALTGTQYF
few | TRBJ2-1 | TRBV6-2/TRBV6-3 | CASSPFVTVSRPNEQFF
few | TRBJ2-6 | TRBV3-1 | CASSPTRDRGFGANVLTF
few | TRBJ2-5 | TRBV29-1 | CSAYGGQETQYF
NA | TRBJ1-5 | TRBV10-3 | CAISPGPANQPQHF
NA | TRBJ2-5 | TRBV5-6 | CASSLMGLAAFYETQYF
NA | TRBJ2-7 | TRBV20-1 | CSARVATSGIGWDEQYF
few | TRBJ2-1 | TRBV10-2 | CASWKSPNEQFF
few | TRBJ2-3 | TRBV7-9 | CASSPGLAANTDTQYF
few | TRBJ2-1 | TRBV5-5 | CASSFKREARNFYNEQFF
few | TRBJ1-2 | TRBV30 | CAWSQQGYFNYGYTF
NA | TRBJ1-1 | TRBV20-1 | CSARDGLRGGMNTEAFF
NA | TRBJ2-3 | TRBV20-1 | CSARKAVGVTEWDTQYF
NA | TRBJ2-3 | TRBV2 | CASRRDPPDTQYF
NA | TRBJ2-7 | TRBV7-9 | CASSPQWGTYEQYF
NA | TRBJ1-2 | TRBV4-1 | CASRSGQGVYGYTF
NA | TRBJ2-7 | TRBV27 | CASSSRKHRLAGGPHPFHEQYF
NA | TRBJ2-5 | TRBV2 | CASRSGGAVETQYF
few | TRBJ1-2 | TRBV4-2 | CASSQEEGYTF
NA | TRBJ1-1 | TRBV6-5 | CASSWGNRGWNTEAFF
many | TRBJ2-5 | TRBV7-3 | CASSPLGDRGETQYF
NA | TRBJ1-1 | TRBV20-1 | CSARAPGTGNTEAFF
NA | TRBJ2-1 | TRBV30 | CAWSQPGTDNEQFF
few | TRBJ2-1 | TRBV5-5 | CASSARDGAYNEQFF
NA | TRBJ2-3 | TRBV27 | CASSYTAGTQYF
many | TRBJ1-1 | TRBV5-6 | CASSLAGGSTEAFF
NA | TRBJ2-7 | TRBV3-1 | CASSQARGQGAYEQYF
NA | TRBJ2-5 | TRBV15 | CATSTQPAGGQETQYF